The sequence of this TCR beta chain was determined in a study of vaccination effects on CD4 cells after COVID-19 (dated by TCRdb to 2021 to 2024). A note on the overall study: Across the study, the median time from the second dose to post-vaccine sampling was 72 days (range 14 to 241). The study compared SARS-CoV-2 spike-specific CD4+ TCR repertoires before and after mRNA vaccination in COVID-19 convalescent patients and infection-naive vaccine recipients. A total of roughly 9 COVID-19 convalescent patients and a handful of SARS-CoV-2-naive healthy vaccine recipients were included in the full study. Cultures from other donors in the study were sequenced with the Oncomine TCR Beta short-read assay on an Illumina iSeq 100. Study-wide findings and limitations: Clones induced by infection and clones induced by vaccination both contracted markedly at late timepoints after vaccination, which fits with T cell responses waning over time. The study was limited by a small number of convalescent patients and lacked early post-infection timepoints. Among healthy vaccine recipients, nearly all vaccine-induced clones were SARS-CoV-2 mono-reactive, and just 1 of 255 was cross-reactive with common cold coronaviruses.

In the case of this clone: No cognate antigen has been identified for it. Per-nucleotide qualities are absent, and no much larger clonotype sits a single base away.

The ViraFEST assay stimulated PBMC with viral peptide pools and then used TCR sequencing to identify antigen-specific CD4+ T cell clonotypes by expansion. After less than 13 days of culture, CD4+ T cells were isolated with the EasySep CD4+ T cell isolation kit. Participants received two doses of either the BNT162b2 or the mRNA-1273 mRNA SARS-CoV-2 vaccine. Negative nucleocapsid antibody results before and after vaccination confirmed that the healthy vaccine recipients had no prior SARS-CoV-2 infection. Each well held some 1.9 million PBMC cultured in IMDM containing around 5.1% human AB serum, roughly 9.9 IU/ml IL-2 and gentamicin, along with roughly 10 ug/ml peptides. Half of the culture medium was replaced with fresh IL-2-containing medium on days 3 and 7. Unless otherwise noted, each peptide stimulation condition was cultured in triplicate wells. PBMC were separated from whole blood using Ficoll-Paque Plus gradient centrifugation and were then either cryopreserved at -140C or used fresh. The spike proteins of SARS-CoV-2 and of the common cold coronaviruses HCoV-NL63, HCoV-OC43 and HCoV-229E were spanned by overlapping peptide pools. The QIAamp micro DNA kit was used to extract genomic DNA from the cultured CD4+ T cells.

Libraries were prepared through the immunoSEQ multiplex PCR assay. DNA from the cultured and isolated CD4+ T cells underwent TCR beta CDR3 sequencing. Concerning the study's data processing: The analysis removed non-productive TCR sequences, trimmed reads to the CDR3 region, and retained only CDR3s that were 7 or more amino acids long. Antigen-specific clonotypes were identified using the MANAFEST web app by comparison of expansion in peptide wells against reference cultures. To be called positive, a clone needed expansion at FDR<0.05 compared with the reference and with all other wells, an odds ratio greater than 5, and a frequency greater than 0.1% in two replicate wells. Cross-reactive clonotypes were defined as significantly expanded in SARS-CoV-2 spike wells and in at least one common cold coronavirus spike condition. Using the stringdist R package, CDR3 similarity was measured by Levenshtein distance, and unrooted trees were constructed with ape in R 3.6.1. TCRdb's version of the immuneACCESS table is confined to in-frame rearrangements and falls short of the full clone set. An unresolved V gene accounts for under half of the shortfall where checked; the remainder is of unknown origin. The V and J calls and clone size come from that table; D and trimming were worked out from the DNA. The sample table shows roughly 27,000 clones, and approximately 83% are seen once. The top ten clonotypes cover over 1.1% of the sample.

This clonotype was obtained from a human donor who received a COVID-19 vaccine. Some clones in this sample may be carry-over from other donors' samples. The input for sequencing was CD4+ T cells from PBMCs cultured with HCoV-NL63 spike peptides, taken after COVID-19 vaccination. Reading the label with the study, this specimen's cell subset or site is: HCoV-NL63 spike overlapping peptide pool stimulation.

The CDR3 here reads CASSVGGIRTDTQYF. The nucleotide sequence reads as follows: TGTGCCAGCAGCGTAGGGGGGATACGCACAGATACGCAGTATTTT. The rearrangement combines TRBV9 with TRBJ2-3, with the D gene tentatively TRBD1 or TRBD2, based on 5 matching bases in each. A distance of 9 bases separates the germline ends of V and J, which lose 0 bases and 1 base respectively. The germline V gene encodes CDR1 SGDLS and CDR2 YYNGEE. Including cysteine and phenylalanine, the CDR3 has 15 amino acids. Just CDR3 DNA is preserved here, 45 bases in frame from base 1.